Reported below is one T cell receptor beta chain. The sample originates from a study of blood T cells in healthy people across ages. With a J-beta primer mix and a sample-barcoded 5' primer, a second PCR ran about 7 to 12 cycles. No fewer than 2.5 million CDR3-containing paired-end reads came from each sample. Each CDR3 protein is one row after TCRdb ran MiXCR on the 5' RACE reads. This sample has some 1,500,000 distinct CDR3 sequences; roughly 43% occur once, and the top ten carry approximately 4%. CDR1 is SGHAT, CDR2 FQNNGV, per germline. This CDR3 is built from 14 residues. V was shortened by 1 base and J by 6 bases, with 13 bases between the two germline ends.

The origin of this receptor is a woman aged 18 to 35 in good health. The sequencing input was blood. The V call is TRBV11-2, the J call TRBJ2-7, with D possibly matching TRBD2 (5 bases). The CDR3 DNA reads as TGTGCCAGCAGCTTAGTTGGTGGAGGTCTCGAGCAGTACTTC. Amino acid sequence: CASSLVGGGLEQYF. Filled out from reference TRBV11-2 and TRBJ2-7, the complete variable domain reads EAGVAQSPRYKIIEKRQSVAFWCNPISGHATLYWYQQILGQGPKLLIQFQNNGVVDDSQLPKDRFSAERLKGVDSTLKIQPAKLEDSAVYLCASSLVGGGLEQYFGPGTRLTVT.